This TCR beta chain was profiled in a study of blood T cells in healthy people across ages. The table lists this clonotype with a count of one. The target antigen is unknown. Overall study results and limits: The study lacked donor CMV status, which possibly confounded expanded clonotype changes.

With a J-beta primer mix and a sample-barcoded 5' primer, a second PCR ran 7 to 11 cycles. All cDNA molecules were each tagged by a template-switch adaptor with 12 random nucleotides. Each CDR3 protein is one row after TCRdb ran MiXCR on the 5' RACE reads. Of over 1,500,000 distinct CDR3 sequences in the sample, less than 50% were seen once. CDR1 and CDR2 (germline): MNHEY, SVGAGI. Trimming took 5 bases from V and 5 from J, leaving 18 bases between them. The CDR3 runs to 15 residues. Source material: blood. The chain links TRBV6-5 to TRBJ1-2; the D is unclear. The source of this sequence is a woman aged 40 to 49 in good health. The CDR3 loop reads CASSREGLAPYGYTF. The DNA of the CDR3 is TGTGCCAGCAGTCGCGAGGGCCTAGCGCCTTATGGCTACACCTTC.